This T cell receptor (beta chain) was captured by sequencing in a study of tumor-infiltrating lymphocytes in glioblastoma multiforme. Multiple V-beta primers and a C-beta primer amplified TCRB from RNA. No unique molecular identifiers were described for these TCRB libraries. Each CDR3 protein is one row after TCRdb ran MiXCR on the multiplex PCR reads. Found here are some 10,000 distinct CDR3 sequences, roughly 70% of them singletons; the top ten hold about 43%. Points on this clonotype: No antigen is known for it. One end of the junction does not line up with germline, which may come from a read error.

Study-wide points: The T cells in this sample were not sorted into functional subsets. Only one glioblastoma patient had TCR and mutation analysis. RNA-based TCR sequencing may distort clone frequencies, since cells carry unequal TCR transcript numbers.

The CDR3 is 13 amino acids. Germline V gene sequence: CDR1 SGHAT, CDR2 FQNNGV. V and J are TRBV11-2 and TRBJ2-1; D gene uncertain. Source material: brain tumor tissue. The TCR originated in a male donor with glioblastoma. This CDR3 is CASNSARYNEQSF. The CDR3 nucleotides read TGTGCCAGCAACTCTGCGAGGTACAATGAGCAGTCCTTC.